These 30 T cell receptor beta chains came from one sample sequenced in a study of OX40 agonist ivuxolimab in advanced cancers. Produced via immunoSEQ multiplex PCR; TCRdb's table is partial and in-frame only. The data hold about 80,000 clones, with 70% to 90% observed a single time. This sample comprised CD4+ or CD8+ T cells sorted from blood, obtained in a trial of the OX40 agonist ivuxolimab. These receptors were taken from an adult with an advanced solid tumor such as melanoma, head and neck, liver or kidney cancer.

The chain recombines TRBV29-1 with TRBJ2-5, with D possibly being TRBD2 (6 bases). Germline-derived CDR1 and CDR2 are SQVTM and ANQGSEA. The germline V and J ends were trimmed by 0 bases and 5 bases, with 13 bases remaining between them. CDR3 length: 14 residues. DNA of the CDR3: TGCAGCGTTGAAGATCCGGGGGTCAGGGAGACCCAGTACTTC. Encoded protein: CSVEDPGVRETQYF.

The chain couples TRBV5-1 to TRBJ2-1; 7 bases line up with TRBD2. The CDR3 spans 15 residues. Per germline, CDR1 SGHRS and CDR2 YFSETQ. J gave up 1 base and V 1 base, and 2 bases lay outside the gene matches. The CDR3 sequence: CASSLRGDSYNEQFF. CDR3 nucleotides: TGCGCCAGCAGCTTGCGGGGGGATTCCTACAATGAGCAGTTCTTC.

The chain is built from TRBV5-1 and TRBJ2-2, with 11 bases matching TRBD2. Trimming took 4 bases from V and 5 from J; bases not matched to a gene: 7. Looked up from germline, CDR1 is SGHRS and CDR2 is YFSETQ. This CDR3 has 16 amino acids. The CDR3 loop is CASSGTTSGITGELFF. In DNA, the CDR3 is TGCGCCAGCAGCGGAACGACTAGCGGGATAACCGGGGAGCTGTTTTTT.

This rearrangement joins TRBV2 to TRBJ2-7; the D gene is possibly TRBD2 (5 bases). CDR3 length equals 14 residues. Per germline, CDR1 SNHLY and CDR2 FYNNEI. V was shortened by 8 bases and J by 2 bases, with 16 bases between the two germline ends. Written as DNA, the CDR3 is TGTGCCAGCCTATTGGACTCAGCTACCTACGAGCAGTACTTC. Encoded protein: CASLLDSATYEQYF.

The chain uses TRBV5-4 and TRBJ2-3; possibly TRBD2 for D (6 bases). The germline V gene encodes CDR1 SGHNT and CDR2 YYREEE (reference sequence). CDR3 size: 13 residues. V lost 3 bases and J lost 3, with 8 bases in between. The CDR3 nucleotides read TGTGCCAGCAGCTGGGACTTAACAGATACGCAGTATTTT. It translates to CASSWDLTDTQYF.

This clone was seen a handful of times. This chain links TRBV7-9 with TRBJ1-5; 10 bases match TRBD1. The trim removed 5 bases at V and 5 bases at J, leaving 9 bases unmatched. This CDR3 region has 16 residues. The germline CDR1 and CDR2 sequences are SEHNR and FQNEAQ (reference sequence). CDR3 region: CASSGEAGTGDQPQHF. In DNA, the CDR3 is TGTGCCAGCAGCGGAGAGGCCGGGACAGGGGATCAGCCCCAGCATTTT. Combining the CDR3 with reference TRBV7-9 and TRBJ1-5 gives the whole variable domain DTGVSQNPRHKITKRGQNVTFRCDPISEHNRLYWYRQTLGQGPEFLTYFQNEAQLEKSRLLSDRFSAERPKGSFSTLEIQRTEQGDSAMYLCASSGEAGTGDQPQHFGDGTRLSIL.

This chain connects TRBV5-6 to TRBJ1-5, with D unclear. Germline V gene sequence: CDR1 SGHDT, CDR2 YYEEEE. The CDR3 spans 12 residues. Trimming stripped 0 bases from V and 4 bases from J, with 2 bases between. The CDR3 nucleotides are TGTGCCAGCAGCTTGGAAAATCAGCCCCAGCATTTT. This sequence encodes CASSLENQPQHF. The full variable domain, in which reference TRBV5-6 and TRBJ1-5 provide the parts outside the CDR3, is DAGVTQSPTHLIKTRGQQVTLRCSPKSGHDTVSWYQQALGQGPQFIFQYYEEEERQRGNFPDRFSGHQFPNYSSELNVNALLLGDSALYLCASSLENQPQHFGDGTRLSIL.

The genes are TRBV7-2 and TRBJ1-2; D might be TRBD1 (6 bases). Between the trimmed V and J ends, which lost 3 bases and 1 base, there was a span of 18 bases. This CDR3 spans 17 amino acids. Germline V gives CDR1 SGHTA, CDR2 FQGNSA. The CDR3 sequence: CASSFGTGRGRNYGYTF. CDR3 nucleotides: TGTGCCAGCAGCTTTGGGACGGGGCGGGGGCGTAACTATGGCTACACCTTC.

The chain couples TRBV7-2 to TRBJ2-7; D is ambiguous. Trimming left V 2 bases short and J 3 bases short, with 5 bases between. The germline V gene encodes CDR1 SGHTA and CDR2 FQGNSA. There are 12 residues in the CDR3. CDR3 DNA: TGTGCCAGCAGCTTAAACCGCTACGAGCAGTACTTC. Protein: CASSLNRYEQYF.

The genes are TRBV19 and TRBJ2-3; 7 bases fit TRBD1. CDR3 length: 14 amino acids. Germline CDR1 is LNHDA and CDR2 is SQIVND (reference sequence). J lost 7 bases, V lost 5 bases, and 9 bases had no gene match. CDR3 coding DNA: TGTGCCAGTAGTCCGGGACAGTCTTCATATACGCAGTATTTT. Translated, it gives CASSPGQSSYTQYF.

J is TRBJ2-6 and V is TRBV7-9, with 12 bases aligning to TRBD2. The CDR3 totals 18 residues. Germline trimming cut 2 bases from V and 1 base from J; bases unmatched to any gene: 3. Germline-derived CDR1 and CDR2 are SEHNR and FQNEAQ (reference sequence). Written as DNA, the CDR3 is TGTGCCAGCAGCTTAACGACTAGCGGGAGATCTGGGGCCAACGTCCTGACTTTC. Its translation: CASSLTTSGRSGANVLTF.

The chain is built from TRBV29-1 and TRBJ1-2; the D gene is possibly TRBD1 (6 bases). CDR1 and CDR2 (germline): SQVTM, ANQGSEA. Trimming took off 5 bases at V and 8 bases at J, with 12 bases between the two ends. The CDR3 is 11 residues long. In DNA, the CDR3 is TGCAGCGTTCGGGGGGCAGACGGCTACACCTTC. It codes for CSVRGADGYTF.

J is TRBJ1-4 and V is TRBV5-1; no definite D call. Germline-derived CDR1 and CDR2 are SGHRS and YFSETQ. There are 13 residues in the CDR3. Trimming took 2 bases from V and 5 from J, leaving 7 bases between them. The CDR3 spells CASSFGSNEKLFF. The CDR3 DNA sequence: TGCGCCAGCAGCTTCGGGTCGAATGAAAAACTGTTTTTT.

This clone has only one observation. The sample has other DNA sequences that encode this CDR3 too. This rearrangement joins TRBV18 to TRBJ1-1; no clear D. The CDR3 covers 13 residues. The germline gives CDR1 KGHSH, CDR2 LQKENI. V gave up 2 bases and J gave up 1 base, with 5 bases separating them. For the CDR3, the DNA is TGTGCCAGCTCACCAAGTGGGAACACTGAAGCTTTCTTT. Amino acids: CASSPSGNTEAFF.

The V call is TRBV28, the J call TRBJ1-6; D not resolved. Trimming stripped 5 bases from V and 9 bases from J, with 8 bases between. Germline V CDR1 and CDR2: MDHEN, SYDVKM. This CDR3 has 12 amino acids. The chain's CDR3 is CASSRVGSPLHF. The CDR3 region has the DNA TGTGCCAGCAGTAGGGTCGGTTCACCCCTCCACTTT.

This CDR3 is CASGLGGANSPLHF. The CDR3, as DNA: TGTGCTAGTGGTTTAGGGGGCGCAAATTCACCCCTCCACTTT. This sequence joins TRBV12-5 and TRBJ1-6; 7 nucleotides match TRBD1. The junction had 3 bases not matched to a gene; V was cut back by 3 bases and J by 7 bases. The CDR3 sequence is 14 residues long. Germline assignment: CDR1 LGHNT and CDR2 FRNRAP.

The chain is built from TRBV7-7 and TRBJ2-5; no reliable D call. Germline V gene sequence: CDR1 SSHAT, CDR2 FNYEAQ (reference sequence). The CDR3 has 14 residues. Trimming pared 2 bases from V and 4 bases from J, leaving 11 bases between. The CDR3 loop reads CASSLNPQAETQYF. The CDR3 DNA is TGTGCCAGCAGCTTAAATCCCCAAGCAGAGACCCAGTACTTC.

This chain connects TRBV5-1 to TRBJ2-6, with D possibly TRBD1 on 6 matching bases. The CDR3 loop spans 17 amino acids. Germline CDR1 is SGHRS and CDR2 is YFSETQ. V lost 2 bases and J lost 3, with 15 bases in between. The CDR3 here is CASSLGVQGVGANVLTF. The CDR3 DNA is TGCGCCAGCAGCTTAGGGGTACAGGGAGTTGGGGCCAACGTCCTGACTTTC. The whole variable domain, filled in from reference TRBV5-1 and TRBJ2-6, reads KAGVTQTPRYLIKTRGQQVTLSCSPISGHRSVSWYQQTPGQGLQFLFEYFSETQRNKGNFPGRFSGRQFSNSRSEMNVSTLELGDSALYLCASSLGVQGVGANVLTFGAGSRLTVL.

The CDR3 region is CASSLDRGNEKLFF. DNA for the CDR3: TGTGCCAGCAGCTTGGACAGGGGGAATGAAAAACTGTTTTTT. The chain employs TRBV5-4 and TRBJ1-4; TRBD1 aligns across 8 bases. This CDR3 spans 14 amino acids. The trim removed 0 bases at V and 5 bases at J, leaving 0 bases unmatched. Germline-derived CDR1 and CDR2 are SGHNT and YYREEE (reference sequence).

This clone was recorded a few times. The V and J genes are TRBV7-9 and TRBJ1-1, with unresolved D. Germline CDR1 SEHNR, CDR2 FQNEAQ (reference sequence). This CDR3 has 12 residues. V lost 5 bases, J lost 6 bases, and 10 bases lay in between. CDR3 DNA sequence: TGTGCCAGCAGCCTGGTGAATGCTGAAGCTTTCTTT. It yields the protein CASSLVNAEAFF.

This clone was seen at least ten times. The chain combines TRBV30 with TRBJ1-6, with 8 positions matching TRBD1. This CDR3 has 14 amino acids. Germline V gene sequence: CDR1 GTSNPN, CDR2 SVGIG (reference sequence). After removal of 1 base from V and 5 bases from J, the junction contained 1 base not matched to a gene. The CDR3 sequence: CAWSAGQDNSPLHF. The DNA for the CDR3 is TGTGCCTGGAGTGCGGGACAGGATAATTCACCCCTCCACTTT.

V is TRBV19 and J is TRBJ1-1; possibly TRBD1 for D (5 bases). Germline V gene sequence: CDR1 LNHDA, CDR2 SQIVND (reference sequence). The CDR3 loop spans 16 amino acids. Trimming took off 5 bases at V and 0 bases at J, with 16 bases between the two ends. The CDR3 spells CASSPTGRFMNTEAFF. As DNA, the CDR3 is TGTGCCAGTAGTCCCACGGGACGGTTTATGAACACTGAAGCTTTCTTT.

The chain links TRBV30 to TRBJ2-7; tentative D call: TRBD2 (5 bases). CDR3 size: 11 residues. CDR1 is GTSNPN, CDR2 SVGIG, per germline (reference sequence). V lost 5 bases to trimming and J lost 13 bases, with 18 bases between them. The CDR3 sequence: CAWGRKDSPYF. The DNA for the CDR3 is TGTGCCTGGGGCAGGAAGGACTCTCCCTACTTC.

This sequence joins TRBV5-1 and TRBJ2-7; the D is unclear. Germline CDR1 reads SGHRS; CDR2 reads YFSETQ. V gave up 0 bases and J gave up 1 base, with 14 bases separating them. There are 16 residues in the CDR3. This CDR3 is CASSLETVTLSYEQYF. For the CDR3, the DNA is TGCGCCAGCAGCTTGGAAACTGTGACATTATCCTACGAGCAGTACTTC.

The CDR3 DNA follows: TGTGCCAGCAGCTTAGGGGACGGGATTTCCTACAATGAGCAGTTCTTC. This sequence encodes CASSLGDGISYNEQFF. This chain links TRBV7-9 with TRBJ2-1, with D perhaps assigned TRBD1 or TRBD2 (5 bases each). CDR1 is SEHNR and CDR2 is FQNEAQ in the germline V gene (reference sequence). Trimming pared 1 base from V and 1 base from J, leaving 11 bases between. The CDR3 spans 16 residues.

The chain couples TRBV19 to TRBJ2-5; D unclear. Germline V gene sequence: CDR1 LNHDA, CDR2 SQIVND (reference sequence). This CDR3 has 13 amino acids. Trimming took 10 bases from V and 2 from J, leaving 14 bases between them. Here the CDR3 reads CATTGPSQETQYF. The CDR3 DNA sequence: TGTGCCACCACCGGACCGTCGCAAGAGACCCAGTACTTC.

A note on this clone: Other DNA sequences within the sample encode an identical CDR3. The rearrangement joins TRBV9 to TRBJ2-1; TRBD1 is a possible D gene (5 bases). Per the germline V gene, CDR1 is SGDLS and CDR2 is YYNGEE. CDR3 length: 13 amino acids. Trimming removed 2 bases from V and 9 bases from J, with 12 bases in between. The CDR3 spells CASSVSRGGEQFF. The CDR3 DNA reads as TGTGCCAGCAGCGTGTCAAGGGGTGGTGAGCAGTTCTTC. Full variable domain (outside the CDR3, taken from reference TRBV9 and TRBJ2-1): DSGVTQTPKHLITATGQRVTLRCSPRSGDLSVYWYQQSLDQGLQFLIQYYNGEERAKGNILERFSAQQFPDLHSELNLSSLELGDSALYFCASSVSRGGEQFFGPGTRLTVL.

This clone was seen at least ten times. V gene TRBV18 combines with J gene TRBJ1-3; maybe TRBD1 (5 bases). CDR1 and CDR2 (germline): KGHSH, LQKENI. The CDR3 spans 13 residues. The ends were cut back, 2 bases at V and 4 bases at J, with 6 bases in the middle. CDR3 coding DNA: TGTGCCAGCTCACCAGACAGAGGAAACACCATATATTTT. Translation: CASSPDRGNTIYF.

The chain uses TRBV6-6 and TRBJ1-5; 9 bases are a match to TRBD1. The CDR3 contains 12 residues. The germline V gene has CDR1 MNHNY and CDR2 SVGAGI (reference sequence). CDR3: CVSGQGDQPQHF. The CDR3 coding sequence is TGTGTTTCGGGACAGGGCGATCAGCCCCAGCATTTT.

V is TRBV30 and J is TRBJ1-3, with D possibly TRBD1 on 5 matching bases. This CDR3 region has 16 residues. Germline V gene lookup returns CDR1 GTSNPN and CDR2 SVGIG (reference sequence). V was cut by 0 bases and J by 0 bases, with 12 bases left in between. In DNA form, the CDR3 reads TGTGCCTGGAGTGTATTGGGGACGGTCTCTGGAAACACCATATATTTT. Translated: CAWSVLGTVSGNTIYF.